Listed here are 21 T cell receptor beta chains from one sample, sequenced in a study of human T cells and chemical hapten exposure. Time point specified: pre-sensitization, week 0. Sample treatment: therapeutic diphenylcyclopropenone sensitization with weekly scalp DPC. One entry per CDR3 protein results from TCRdb running MiXCR on the RACE reads. The sample has roughly 38,000 distinct CDR3 sequences, 12% seen once. The input for sequencing was whole blood, taken in connection with sensitization to the hapten diphenylcyclopropenone (DPC). The receptors shown here come from a woman in her twenties or thirties with alopecia areata. Some clones in this sample may be carry-over from other donors' samples.

This clonotype was detected only a few times. The chain recombines TRBV2 with TRBJ2-1, with 7 bases lining up with TRBD1. The CDR3 consists of 15 residues. J gave up 7 bases and V 5 bases, and 11 bases lay outside the gene matches. The V gene's germline CDR1 is SNHLY and CDR2 FYNNEI. Here the CDR3 DNA reads TGTGCCAGCAGTCCAGAAAGACAGGGTTCGAATGAGCAGTTCTTC. Amino acid sequence: CASSPERQGSNEQFF. Full variable domain (missing parts from reference TRBV2 and TRBJ2-1): EPEVTQTPSHQVTQMGQEVILRCVPISNHLYFYWYRQILGQKVEFLVSFYNNEISEKSEIFDDQFSVERPDGSNFTLKIRSTKLEDSAMYFCASSPERQGSNEQFFGPGTRLTVL.

CDR3 sequence: CASRLGGGTQYF. The CDR3 DNA reads TGTGCCAGCAGGTTAGGTGGTGGGACCCAGTACTTC. The V call is TRBV6-2 or TRBV6-3, the J call TRBJ2-5; D gene uncertain. The germline gives CDR1 MNHEY, CDR2 SVGEGT. V was clipped by 6 bases and J by 7 bases, with 12 bases between them. This CDR3 contains 12 residues.

This rearrangement joins TRBV20-1 to TRBJ1-2, with D unclear. Trimming shortened V by 6 bases and J by 8 bases, and 25 bases separated the two germline ends. CDR1 is DFQATT, CDR2 SNEGSKA, per germline (reference sequence). This CDR3 comprises 15 residues. The CDR3, as DNA: TGCAGTGCGCCCGAACCCAAAAGACCCAGTCCGGGCTACACCTTC. It translates to CSAPEPKRPSPGYTF.

This clonotype has ten or more counts. This chain links TRBV28 with TRBJ2-5; no clear D gene. The CDR3 loop spans 11 amino acids. V was trimmed by 3 bases and J by 4 bases, leaving 3 bases between them. Germline V gene lookup returns CDR1 MDHEN and CDR2 SYDVKM. This chain's CDR3 is CASSLTETQYF. The CDR3 DNA sequence: TGTGCCAGCAGTTTGACAGAGACCCAGTACTTC. Together with reference TRBV28 and TRBJ2-5, the CDR3 gives the full variable domain: DVKVTQSSRYLVKRTGEKVFLECVQDMDHENMFWYRQDPGLGLRLIYFSYDVKMKEKGDIPEGYSVSREKKERFSLILESASTNQTSMYLCASSLTETQYFGPGTRLLVL.

A few counts support this clonotype. The V and J genes are TRBV7-9 and TRBJ2-3; D is undetermined. The V gene lost 5 bases and the J gene lost 2 bases, with 8 bases spanning the gap. The germline V gene has CDR1 SEHNR and CDR2 FQNEAQ (reference sequence). CDR3 length: 13 residues. The CDR3 coding sequence is TGTGCCAGCAGCCAAGTCTTCACAGATACGCAGTATTTT. Translation: CASSQVFTDTQYF.

This clonotype occurred many times. This sequence joins TRBV7-6 and TRBJ2-6; D not certain. Germline values: CDR1 SGHVS, CDR2 FNYEAQ. V lost 1 base, J lost 2 bases, and 9 bases lay in between. The CDR3 has 16 residues. CDR3 sequence: CASSLEIGPGANVLTF. The CDR3 coding sequence is TGTGCCAGCAGCTTAGAGATCGGCCCTGGGGCCAACGTCCTGACTTTC.

The chain couples TRBV29-1 to TRBJ2-5; D remains unclear. CDR3 size: 10 residues. Trimming shortened V by 5 bases and J by 3 bases, and 4 bases separated the two germline ends. Germline CDR1 is SQVTM and CDR2 is ANQGSEA. The DNA for the CDR3 is TGCAGCGTTAGGGAAGAGACCCAGTACTTC. Translating gives CSVREETQYF.

The sample holds many counts of this clonotype. The chain links TRBV4-3 to TRBJ2-7; a weak D match, TRBD2 (5 bases). Per germline, CDR1 LGHNA and CDR2 YSLEER. There are 18 residues in the CDR3. Trimming pared 4 bases from V and 6 bases from J, leaving 28 bases between. CDR3 nucleotides: TGCGCCAGCAGCCGGACGCAAATTTCCACGGGAAAAATGGGCGAGCAGTACTTC. It translates to CASSRTQISTGKMGEQYF.

This clonotype was picked up many times. The rearrangement links TRBV7-9 to TRBJ2-5; D is uncertain. The ends were cut back, 2 bases at V and 7 bases at J, with 14 bases in the middle. From germline, CDR1 is SEHNR and CDR2 FQNEAQ (reference sequence). CDR3 length: 14 amino acids. CDR3 sequence: CASSLLLPGGTQYF. The CDR3 nucleotides read TGTGCCAGCAGCTTATTACTCCCCGGTGGGACCCAGTACTTC. Together with reference TRBV7-9 and TRBJ2-5, the CDR3 gives the full variable domain: DTGVSQNPRHKITKRGQNVTFRCDPISEHNRLYWYRQTLGQGPEFLTYFQNEAQLEKSRLLSDRFSAERPKGSFSTLEIQRTEQGDSAMYLCASSLLLPGGTQYFGPGTRLLVL.

This clonotype was seen only a few times. A read error may explain this, as a much larger clone is one base away. The V and J genes are TRBV11-2 and TRBJ1-1; D not resolved. From germline, CDR1 is SGHAT and CDR2 FQNNGV. With 1 base removed from V and 1 base from J, the gap between germline ends came to 4 bases. The CDR3 is 13 amino acids. This chain's CDR3 is CASSLVGNTEAFF. DNA for the CDR3: TGTGCCAGCAGCTTAGTGGGGAACACTGAAGCTTTCTTT.

This clonotype was counted between two and nine times. The V gene is TRBV5-5, the J gene TRBJ2-5; 10 bases line up with TRBD2. J gave up 4 bases and V 4 bases, and 10 bases lay outside the gene matches. CDR1 and CDR2 from the germline V gene are SGHKS and YYEKEE (reference sequence). CDR3 length: 16 residues. CDR3 protein: CASSAGTSALGETQYF. The CDR3 DNA follows: TGTGCCAGCAGCGCCGGGACTAGCGCCCTGGGAGAGACCCAGTACTTC. Looking up the rest from reference TRBV5-5 and TRBJ2-5 gives the full variable domain: DAGVTQSPTHLIKTRGQQVTLRCSPISGHKSVSWYQQVLGQGPQFIFQYYEKEERGRGNFPDRFSARQFPNYSSELNVNALLLGDSALYLCASSAGTSALGETQYFGPGTRLLVL.

The chain uses TRBV28 and TRBJ2-3; 9 nucleotides match TRBD2. Trimming removed 5 bases from V and 4 bases from J; junction bases left unmatched: 4. This CDR3 is built from 14 residues. Germline assignment: CDR1 MDHEN and CDR2 SYDVKM. CDR3 in DNA: TGTGCCAGCAGTCCCCAGCGGGAGGCAGATACGCAGTATTTT. This translates into CASSPQREADTQYF.

The CDR3 reads CSARVRRGSYDGYTF. CDR3 DNA sequence: TGCAGTGCTAGAGTGCGCAGGGGGTCGTACGATGGCTACACCTTC. The rearrangement joins TRBV20-1 to TRBJ1-2, with 7 bases identical to TRBD1. The germline V gene encodes CDR1 DFQATT and CDR2 SNEGSKA (reference sequence). This CDR3 is built from 15 residues. Unmatched junction bases numbered 11, after V lost 1 base and J lost 6 bases.

The chain has TRBV28 and TRBJ1-5; no clear D gene. CDR1 and CDR2 (germline): MDHEN, SYDVKM. V dropped 2 bases and J dropped 11 bases, with 10 bases sitting between them. This CDR3 is built from 12 residues. CDR3 DNA sequence: TGTGCCAGCAGTTTAGGCCCTCGGTCCCAGCATTTT. This gives the protein CASSLGPRSQHF.

The CDR3 is CASSPGSSGNTIYF. The CDR3, as DNA: TGTGCCAGCAGTCCTGGCAGCTCTGGAAACACCATATATTTT. The chain employs TRBV28 and TRBJ1-3; no reliable D call. Trimming stripped 5 bases from V and 0 bases from J, with 8 bases between. The CDR3 extends over 14 amino acids. Germline values: CDR1 MDHEN, CDR2 SYDVKM.

This clonotype was recorded many times. The chain is built from TRBV28 and TRBJ2-5; weak D call: TRBD2 (6 bases). Per the germline V gene, CDR1 is MDHEN and CDR2 is SYDVKM. V dropped 7 bases and J dropped 3 bases, with 15 bases sitting between them. This CDR3 has 14 residues. CDR3 region: CASMPVGEEETQYF. The CDR3 DNA sequence: TGTGCCAGCATGCCGGTCGGGGAGGAAGAGACCCAGTACTTC.

Many counts were recorded for this clonotype. The chain has TRBV27 and TRBJ2-7; the match to TRBD1 covers 8 bases. The CDR3 has 14 amino acids. V lost 3 bases to trimming and J lost 2 bases; unmatched junction nucleotides: 3. Germline V lookup: CDR1 MNHEY, CDR2 SMNVEV (reference sequence). The CDR3 bases are TGTGCCAGCAGTTTGGGACAGGACACCTACGAGCAGTACTTC. Translated, it gives CASSLGQDTYEQYF.

This clonotype was recorded a few times. This chain joins TRBV10-2 and TRBJ1-5; D is ambiguous. Germline CDR1 and CDR2: WSHSY and SAAADI. This CDR3 has 13 amino acids. Trimming took off 2 bases at V and 6 bases at J, with 8 bases between the two ends. The CDR3 sequence is CASSEGSPQPQHF. The DNA for the CDR3 is TGCGCCAGCAGTGAGGGGTCTCCTCAGCCCCAGCATTTT.

This clonotype occurred a few times. The CDR3 reads CASSETTGGSNQPQHF. The CDR3 bases are TGTGCCAGCAGTGAGACTACAGGGGGAAGCAATCAGCCCCAGCATTTT. This rearrangement joins TRBV2 to TRBJ1-5; 8 nucleotides align to TRBD1. The CDR3 consists of 16 residues. V was clipped by 3 bases and J by 1 base; unmatched bases: 5. Germline CDR1 reads SNHLY; CDR2 reads FYNNEI.

The V gene is TRBV20-1, the J gene TRBJ2-1; 11 bases are shared with TRBD2. The CDR3 has 14 residues. V shed 6 bases, J shed 8 bases, and the junction held 9 bases outside the gene matches. Germline V CDR1 and CDR2: DFQATT, SNEGSKA (reference sequence). DNA for the CDR3: TGCAGTGCCCGACTAGCGGGAAAAGGATATGAGCAGTTCTTC. The encoded protein is CSARLAGKGYEQFF.

This clonotype was recorded many times. The chain joins TRBV20-1 to TRBJ2-1; tentatively, D is TRBD2 (5 bases). The CDR3 runs 13 residues. The germline V gene encodes CDR1 DFQATT and CDR2 SNEGSKA (reference sequence). Written as DNA, the CDR3 is TGCTCTTATGAGAGGGATGGGCGCAATGAGCAGTTCTTC. Amino acid sequence: CSYERDGRNEQFF.